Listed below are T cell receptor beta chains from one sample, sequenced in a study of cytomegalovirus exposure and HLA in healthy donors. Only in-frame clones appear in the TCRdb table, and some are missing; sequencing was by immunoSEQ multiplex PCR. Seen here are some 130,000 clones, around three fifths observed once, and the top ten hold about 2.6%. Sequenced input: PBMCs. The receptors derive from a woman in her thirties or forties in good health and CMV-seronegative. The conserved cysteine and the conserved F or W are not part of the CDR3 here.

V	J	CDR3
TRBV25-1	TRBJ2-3	ASSPDMTSGADTQY
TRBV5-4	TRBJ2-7	ASSLMGQGGSYEQY
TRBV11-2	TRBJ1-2	ASSFSGTGKSSYGYT
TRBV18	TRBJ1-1	ASSPGAAAAF
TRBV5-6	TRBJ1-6	ASSLMGGNNSPLH
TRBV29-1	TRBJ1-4	SVGHRGANEKLF
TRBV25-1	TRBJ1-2	ASSISQGNYGYT
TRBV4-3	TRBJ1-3	ASSQSARGGNTIY
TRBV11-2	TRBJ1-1	ASSARLNTEAF
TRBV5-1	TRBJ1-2	ASRAGTGDYGYT
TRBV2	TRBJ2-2	ASSERETGELF
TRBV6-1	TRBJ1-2	ASSEAPFSYNYGYT
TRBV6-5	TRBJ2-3	ASSYSTFPARDTQY
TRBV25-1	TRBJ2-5	ASVTGALQETQY
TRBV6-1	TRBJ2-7	ASSPMGTAYEQY
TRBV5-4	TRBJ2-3	ASSLVLAGSDTQY
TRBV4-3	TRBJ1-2	ASSQDLRTSYGYT
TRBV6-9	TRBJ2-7	ASSYSATRVTEALGYEQY
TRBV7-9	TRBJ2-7	ASSSPAYEQY
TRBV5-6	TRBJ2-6	ASTRTSGGTGANVLT
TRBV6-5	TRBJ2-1	ASSWGGNEQF
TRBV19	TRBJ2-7	ASRQGPTYEQY
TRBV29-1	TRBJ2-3	SVSDSLDSLTQY
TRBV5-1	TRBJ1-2	ASSLVTNYGYT
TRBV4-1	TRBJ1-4	ASSQGTGVEKLF
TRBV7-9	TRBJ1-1	ASSFGGPNSNTEAF
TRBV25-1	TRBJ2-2	ATGRGHDTGELF
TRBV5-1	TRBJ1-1	ASSSRTGAASNTEAF
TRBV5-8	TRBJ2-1	ASSLIPAGGPNEQF
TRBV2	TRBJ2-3	ASSARLAGTTDTQY
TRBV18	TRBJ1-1	ASSPSDRVVEAF
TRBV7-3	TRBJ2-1	ASSLTGYNEQF
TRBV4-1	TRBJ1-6	ASSPRDSDSPLH
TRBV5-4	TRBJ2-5	ASSIGTSGGALVGTQY
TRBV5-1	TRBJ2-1	ASSFGQFYNEQF
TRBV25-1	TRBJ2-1	ASSEYGDEQF
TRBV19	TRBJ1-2	ASSKTGNYGYT
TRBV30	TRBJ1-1	AWTRGWDTEAF
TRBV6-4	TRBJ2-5	ASSDSTSGAQETQY
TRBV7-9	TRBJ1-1	ASSLNRKNTEAF
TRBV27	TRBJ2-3	ASTVGGVIGTDTQY
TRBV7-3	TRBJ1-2	ASSSGGGGDYT
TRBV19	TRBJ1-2	ASSLQTTGQSGYT
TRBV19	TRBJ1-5	ASRGQTLSNQPQH